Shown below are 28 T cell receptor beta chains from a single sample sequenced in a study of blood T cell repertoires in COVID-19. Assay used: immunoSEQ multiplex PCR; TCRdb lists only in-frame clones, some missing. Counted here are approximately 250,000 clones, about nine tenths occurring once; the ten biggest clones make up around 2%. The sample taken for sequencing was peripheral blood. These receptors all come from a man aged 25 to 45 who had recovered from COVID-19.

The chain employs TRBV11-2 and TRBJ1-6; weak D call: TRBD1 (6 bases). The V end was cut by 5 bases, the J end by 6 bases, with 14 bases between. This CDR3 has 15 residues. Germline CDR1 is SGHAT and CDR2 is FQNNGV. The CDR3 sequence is CASSPPGGANSPLHF. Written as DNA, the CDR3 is TGTGCCAGCAGCCCCCCGGGGGGCGCTAATTCACCCCTCCACTTT.

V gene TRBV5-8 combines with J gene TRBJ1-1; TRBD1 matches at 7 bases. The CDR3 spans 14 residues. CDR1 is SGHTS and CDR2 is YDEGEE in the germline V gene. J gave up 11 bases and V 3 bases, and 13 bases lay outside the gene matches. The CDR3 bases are TGTGCCAGCAGCTCGCCCCCTGGACAGGCCTTTGCTTTCTTT. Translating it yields CASSSPPGQAFAFF.

The CDR3 protein is CASSQDRGSEAFF. CDR3 in DNA: TGTGCCAGCAGCCAGGACAGGGGGAGTGAAGCTTTCTTT. The chain employs TRBV3-1 (or the pseudogene TRBV3-2) and TRBJ1-1; 10 bases map to TRBD1. Trimming at V came to 3 bases and at J to 7 bases, leaving 2 bases not matched to a gene. CDR1 LGHDT and CDR2 YNNKEL come from the germline V gene (reference sequence). CDR3 length: 13 amino acids.

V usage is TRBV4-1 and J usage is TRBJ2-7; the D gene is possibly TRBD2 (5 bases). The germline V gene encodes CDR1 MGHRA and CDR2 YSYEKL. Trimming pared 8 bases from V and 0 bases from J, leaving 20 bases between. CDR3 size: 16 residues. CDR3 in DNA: TGCGCCAGCCGCAGCGGACCTTTGGGAAGCTCCTACGAGCAGTACTTC. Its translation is CASRSGPLGSSYEQYF.

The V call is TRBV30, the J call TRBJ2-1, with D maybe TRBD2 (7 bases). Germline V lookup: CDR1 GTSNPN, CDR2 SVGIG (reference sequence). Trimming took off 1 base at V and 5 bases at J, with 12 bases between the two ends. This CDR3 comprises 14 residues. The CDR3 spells CAWSAEGGDNEQFF. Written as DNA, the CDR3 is TGTGCCTGGAGTGCTGAAGGGGGGGACAATGAGCAGTTCTTC.

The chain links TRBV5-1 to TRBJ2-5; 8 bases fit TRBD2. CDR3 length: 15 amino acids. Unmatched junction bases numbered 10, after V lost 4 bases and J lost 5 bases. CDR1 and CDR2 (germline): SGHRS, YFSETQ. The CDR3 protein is CASSPRGGAAETQYF. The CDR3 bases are TGCGCCAGCAGCCCCCGGGGGGGGGCGGCGGAGACCCAGTACTTC.

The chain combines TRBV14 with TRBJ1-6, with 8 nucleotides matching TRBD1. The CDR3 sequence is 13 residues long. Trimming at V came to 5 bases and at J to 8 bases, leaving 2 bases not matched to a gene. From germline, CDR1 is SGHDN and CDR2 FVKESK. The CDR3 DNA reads TGTGCCAGCAGCATACAGGGGGATTCACCCCTCCACTTT. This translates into CASSIQGDSPLHF. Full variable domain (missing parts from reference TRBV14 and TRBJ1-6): EAGVTQFPSHSVIEKGQTVTLRCDPISGHDNLYWYRRVMGKEIKFLLHFVKESKQDESGMPNNRFLAERTGGTYSTLKVQPAELEDSGVYFCASSIQGDSPLHFGNGTRLTVT.

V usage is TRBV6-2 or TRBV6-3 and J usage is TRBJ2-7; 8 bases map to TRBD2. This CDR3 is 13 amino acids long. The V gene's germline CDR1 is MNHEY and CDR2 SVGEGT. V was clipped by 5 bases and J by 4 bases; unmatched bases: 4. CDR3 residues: CASSRQRGYEQYF. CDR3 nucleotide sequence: TGTGCCAGCAGTCGACAGCGGGGGTACGAGCAGTACTTC.

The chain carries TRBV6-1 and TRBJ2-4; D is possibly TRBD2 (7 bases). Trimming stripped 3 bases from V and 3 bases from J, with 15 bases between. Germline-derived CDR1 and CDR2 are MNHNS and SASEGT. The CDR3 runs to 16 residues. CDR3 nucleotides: TGTGCCAGCAGTGATAGGGGGGGGCGATACAAAAACATTCAGTACTTC. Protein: CASSDRGGRYKNIQYF.

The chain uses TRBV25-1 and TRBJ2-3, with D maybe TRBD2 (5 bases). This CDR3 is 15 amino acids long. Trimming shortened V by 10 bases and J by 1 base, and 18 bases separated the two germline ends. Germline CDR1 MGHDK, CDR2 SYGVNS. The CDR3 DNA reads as TGTGCCACGAGCACAAATGAGGGCCGCACAGATACGCAGTATTTT. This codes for CATSTNEGRTDTQYF. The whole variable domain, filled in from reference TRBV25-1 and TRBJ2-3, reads EADIYQTPRYLVIGTGKKITLECSQTMGHDKMYWYQQDPGMELHLIHYSYGVNSTEKGDLSSESTVSRIRTEHFPLTLESARPSHTSQYLCATSTNEGRTDTQYFGPGTRLTVL.

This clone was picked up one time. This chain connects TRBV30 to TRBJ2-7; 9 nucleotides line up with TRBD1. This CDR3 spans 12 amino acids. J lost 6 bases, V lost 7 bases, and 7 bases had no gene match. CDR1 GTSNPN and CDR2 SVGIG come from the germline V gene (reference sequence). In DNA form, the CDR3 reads TGTGCCTCGGGACAGGGACTCGTCGAGCAGTACTTC. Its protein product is CASGQGLVEQYF.

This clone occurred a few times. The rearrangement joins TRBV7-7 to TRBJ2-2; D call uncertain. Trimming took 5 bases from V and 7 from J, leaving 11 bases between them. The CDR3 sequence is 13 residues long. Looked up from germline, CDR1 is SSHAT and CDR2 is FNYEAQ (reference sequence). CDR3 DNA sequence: TGTGCCAGCAGCCGTCGGGTAGGCGGGGAGCTGTTTTTT. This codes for CASSRRVGGELFF.

The CDR3 nucleotides are TGTGCCAGCAGCCAACCAGCAGGGGGCGGTGAAAAACTGTTTTTT. It yields the protein CASSQPAGGGEKLFF. This rearrangement joins TRBV7-8 to TRBJ1-4; 8 nucleotides line up with TRBD1. The CDR3 is 15 amino acids. Germline lookup yields CDR1 SGHVS and CDR2 FQNEAQ. Trimming took 5 bases from V and 7 from J; bases not matched to a gene: 9. The full variable domain, with the rest looked up from reference TRBV7-8 and TRBJ1-4, is GAGVSQSPRYKVAKRGQDVALRCDPISGHVSLFWYQQALGQGPEFLTYFQNEAQLDKSGLPSDRFFAERPEGSVSTLKIQRTQQEDSAVYLCASSQPAGGGEKLFFGSGTQLSVL.

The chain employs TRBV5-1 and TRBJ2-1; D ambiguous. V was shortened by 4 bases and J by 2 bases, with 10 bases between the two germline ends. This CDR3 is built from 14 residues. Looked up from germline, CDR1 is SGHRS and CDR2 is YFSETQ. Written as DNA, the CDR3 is TGCGCCAGCAGCCCCGGTAGCCCCTACAATGAGCAGTTCTTC. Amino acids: CASSPGSPYNEQFF. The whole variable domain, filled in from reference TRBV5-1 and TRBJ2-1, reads KAGVTQTPRYLIKTRGQQVTLSCSPISGHRSVSWYQQTPGQGLQFLFEYFSETQRNKGNFPGRFSGRQFSNSRSEMNVSTLELGDSALYLCASSPGSPYNEQFFGPGTRLTVL.

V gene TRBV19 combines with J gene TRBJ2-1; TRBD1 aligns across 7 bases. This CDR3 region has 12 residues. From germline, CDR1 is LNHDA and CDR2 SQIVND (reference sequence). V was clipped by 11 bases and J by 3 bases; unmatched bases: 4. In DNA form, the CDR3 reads TGTGCCGTGGGGACAGTCTACAATGAGCAGTTCTTC. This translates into CAVGTVYNEQFF.

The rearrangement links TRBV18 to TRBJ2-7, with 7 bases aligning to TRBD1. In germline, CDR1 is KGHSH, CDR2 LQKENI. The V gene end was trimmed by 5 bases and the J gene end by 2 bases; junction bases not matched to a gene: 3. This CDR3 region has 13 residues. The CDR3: CASSSGQTYEQYF. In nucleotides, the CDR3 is TGTGCCAGCTCATCGGGACAGACCTACGAGCAGTACTTC.

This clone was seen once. Written as DNA, the CDR3 is TGTGCCAGCAGCTTATCCATCCCGGCTAACTATGGCTACACCTTC. It specifies CASSLSIPANYGYTF. This rearrangement joins TRBV7-8 to TRBJ1-2; no clear D gene. Germline assignment: CDR1 SGHVS and CDR2 FQNEAQ. The CDR3 totals 15 residues. The V end was cut by 2 bases, the J end by 0 bases, with 10 bases between.

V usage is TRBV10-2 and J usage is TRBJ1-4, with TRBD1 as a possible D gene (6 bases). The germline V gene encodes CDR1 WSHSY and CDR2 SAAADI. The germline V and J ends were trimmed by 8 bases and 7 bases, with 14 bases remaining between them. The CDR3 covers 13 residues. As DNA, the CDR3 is TGCGCCAGCGAAGGGGGTACGATTGAAAAACTGTTTTTT. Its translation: CASEGGTIEKLFF.

Here the CDR3 reads CSVGRGYTF. DNA of the CDR3: TGCAGTGTCGGGAGAGGCTACACCTTC. The chain has TRBV20-1 and TRBJ1-2; D call uncertain. V was shortened by 7 bases and J by 8 bases, with 8 bases between the two germline ends. The CDR3 loop spans 9 amino acids. The germline V gene encodes CDR1 DFQATT and CDR2 SNEGSKA (reference sequence).

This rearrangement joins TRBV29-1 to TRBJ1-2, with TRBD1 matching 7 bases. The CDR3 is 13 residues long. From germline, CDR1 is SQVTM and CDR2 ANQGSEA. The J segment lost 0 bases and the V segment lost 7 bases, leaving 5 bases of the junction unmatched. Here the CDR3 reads CSARQGANYGYTF. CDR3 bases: TGCAGCGCCAGACAGGGAGCTAACTATGGCTACACCTTC.

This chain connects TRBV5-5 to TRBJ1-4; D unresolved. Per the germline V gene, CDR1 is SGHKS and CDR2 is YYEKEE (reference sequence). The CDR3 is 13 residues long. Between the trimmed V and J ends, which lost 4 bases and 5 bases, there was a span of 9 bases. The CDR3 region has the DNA TGTGCCAGCAGCCAGGACTGGAATGAAAAACTGTTTTTT. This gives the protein CASSQDWNEKLFF.

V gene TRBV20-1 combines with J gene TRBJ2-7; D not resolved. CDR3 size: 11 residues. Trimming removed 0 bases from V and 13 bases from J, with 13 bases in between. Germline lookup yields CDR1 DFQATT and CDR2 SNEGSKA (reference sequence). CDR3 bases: TGCAGTGCTAGAGATAGCAGAGGCAGTTACTTC. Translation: CSARDSRGSYF.

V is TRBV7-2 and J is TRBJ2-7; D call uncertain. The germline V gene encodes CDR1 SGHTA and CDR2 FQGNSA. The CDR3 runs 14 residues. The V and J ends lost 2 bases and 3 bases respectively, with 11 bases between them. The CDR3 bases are TGTGCCAGCAGCTTAAAATGGCCCAACTACGAGCAGTACTTC. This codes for CASSLKWPNYEQYF.

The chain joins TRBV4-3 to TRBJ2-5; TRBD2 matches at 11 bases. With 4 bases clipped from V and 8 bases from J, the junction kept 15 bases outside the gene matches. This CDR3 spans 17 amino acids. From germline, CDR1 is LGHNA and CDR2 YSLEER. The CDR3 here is CASSPRTSGWGETTQYF. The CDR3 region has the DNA TGCGCCAGCAGCCCGAGGACTAGCGGGTGGGGAGAGACTACCCAGTACTTC.

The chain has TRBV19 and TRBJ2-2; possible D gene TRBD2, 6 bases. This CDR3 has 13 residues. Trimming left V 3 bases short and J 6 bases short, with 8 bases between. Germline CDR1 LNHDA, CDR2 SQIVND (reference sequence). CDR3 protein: CASSMGGSGELFF. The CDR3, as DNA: TGTGCCAGTAGTATGGGGGGATCCGGGGAGCTGTTTTTT.

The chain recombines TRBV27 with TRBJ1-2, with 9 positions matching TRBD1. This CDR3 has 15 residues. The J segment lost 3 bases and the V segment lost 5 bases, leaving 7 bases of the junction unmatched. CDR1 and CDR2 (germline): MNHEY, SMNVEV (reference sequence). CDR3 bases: TGTGCCAGCAGTCCCGGGACAGGGCCCCACTATGGCTACACCTTC. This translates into CASSPGTGPHYGYTF.

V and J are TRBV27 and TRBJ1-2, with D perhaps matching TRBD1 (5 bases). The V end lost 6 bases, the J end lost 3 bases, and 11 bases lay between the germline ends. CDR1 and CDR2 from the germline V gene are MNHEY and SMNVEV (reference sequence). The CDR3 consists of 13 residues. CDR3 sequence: CASREDRHYGYTF. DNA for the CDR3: TGTGCCAGCAGGGAAGACAGACACTATGGCTACACCTTC.

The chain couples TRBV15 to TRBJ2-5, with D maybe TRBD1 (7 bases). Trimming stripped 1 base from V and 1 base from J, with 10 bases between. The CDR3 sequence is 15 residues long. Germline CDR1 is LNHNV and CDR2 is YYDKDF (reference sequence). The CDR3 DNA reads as TGTGCCACCAGCAGAGGGGGGGACAGCCAAGAGACCCAGTACTTC. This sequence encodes CATSRGGDSQETQYF. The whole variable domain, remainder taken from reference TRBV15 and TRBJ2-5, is DAMVIQNPRYQVTQFGKPVTLSCSQTLNHNVMYWYQQKSSQAPKLLFHYYDKDFNNEADTPDNFQSRRPNTSFCFLDIRSPGLGDTAMYLCATSRGGDSQETQYFGPGTRLLVL.